This TCR beta chain is from a study of T cells in Graves' hyperthyroidism and ophthalmopathy. For this clonotype: A read error may be the cause here, since a much bigger clone is one base away.

The authors deemed Graves' hyperthyroidism stable absent ophthalmopathy progression within 18 months. CDR3 size: 15 residues. V dropped 6 bases and J dropped 9; count of bases not matched to a gene: 14. CDR1 is SGHTA and CDR2 is FQGNSA in the germline V gene. Amplification yielded TCR beta CDR3 regions, with RNA transcripts as the source. First-round RT-PCR with HTBI primers amplified the TCR CDR3 region. One entry per CDR3 protein, called by TCRdb with MiXCR from the multiplex PCR reads. This sample has a few hundred thousand distinct CDR3 sequences; approximately 15% occur once, and the top ten carry under 7.5%.

The chain combines TRBV7-2 with TRBJ2-1; 7 positions agree with TRBD1. The clonotype was recovered from a woman aged 25-40 years with Graves' hyperthyroidism. Material for sequencing was blood. The CDR3 loop reads CASSSRQGPWSEQFF. CDR3 DNA: TGTGCCAGCAGTTCAAGACAGGGACCATGGAGTGAGCAGTTCTTC.